In this sample, the clone carrying this T cell receptor beta chain turned up a few times. The source of the sample is a study of shared clonotypes between healthy human individuals. Measured with immunoSEQ multiplex PCR; TCRdb has only the in-frame clones, and not every one. The sample yields 950,000 to 1,200,000 clones, roughly 80% seen once. V was clipped by 4 bases and J by 4 bases; unmatched bases: 6. Looked up from germline, CDR1 is SNHLY and CDR2 is FYNNEI. The CDR3 length is 14 residues. The chain carries TRBV2 and TRBJ1-2, with 7 positions matching TRBD1. The source of this sequence is a man between 18 and 29 years old in good health. Some clones in this sample may be carry-over from other donors' samples. The sample consisted of memory CD4+ T cells from PBMCs. The subset: CD45RA-negative fraction. CDR3 DNA: TGTGCCAGCAGTGGGGGACAGTCGGCCTATGGCTACACCTTC. This encodes CASSGGQSAYGYTF.